This T cell receptor (beta chain) was recovered during a study of blood T cell repertoires in COVID-19. Whole-study context: COVID-19 samples from acute and convalescent phases originated in the United States, Italy and Spain. The cDNA or gDNA used as material had been derived from T cells, B-cell-depleted T cells, or PBMCs.

In the source study's methods: For nucleated cells, counts were estimated from reference gene primer amplification. Assay used: immunoSEQ multiplex PCR; TCRdb lists only in-frame clones, some missing. V, J and clone size reflect that table, while D and trimming were determined from the DNA. The data show some 93,000 clones, with approximately 86% seen just once and approximately 6.8% held by the top ten. The CDR3 extends over 13 amino acids. Trimming removed 5 bases from V and 5 bases from J, with 9 bases in between. Sequenced input: peripheral blood. The TCR comes from a man aged 60 to 75 with acute or convalescent COVID-19. V and J are TRBV12-3 or TRBV12-4 and TRBJ2-2; D is perhaps TRBD2 (5 bases). Here the CDR3 DNA reads TGTGCCAGCAGTCCCACTAGGACCGGGGAGCTGTTTTTT. Its translation: CASSPTRTGELFF.